This TCR beta chain stems from a study of regulatory T cells in long-lasting Graves disease. According to the study, TCR beta libraries were built with iRepertoire HTBI primers and CDR3-region Arm-PCR. TCRdb used MiXCR to reprocess the multiplex PCR reads, holding one entry per CDR3 protein. The data contain hundreds of thousands of distinct CDR3 sequences, roughly 21% of them seen just once; the ten biggest clones take up about 6.6%. This clonotype was counted a single time. Time point of the sample: persistent/refractory GD, antithyroid drugs over 5 years with positive TRAb. RNA from PBMCs was the source of the TCR library. Germline CDR1 is LGHNA and CDR2 is YSLEER. CDR3 length: 17 residues. V lost 1 base, J lost 0 bases, and 15 bases lay in between.

This material consisted of peripheral blood mononuclear cells (PBMCs), taken when the disease was refractory, from a patient treated with antithyroid drugs. The chain employs TRBV4-3 and TRBJ1-1; perhaps TRBD1 as D (6 bases). The receptor was derived from a female donor with Graves disease. The CDR3 nucleotides read TGCGCCAGCAGCCAAGGAGGGCGGACAGATTTGAACACTGAAGCTTTCTTT. Its protein product is CASSQGGRTDLNTEAFF.